This TCR beta chain derives from a study of CD8 T cells in Susac syndrome. Germline loops: CDR1 GTSNPN, CDR2 SVGIG (reference sequence). The V end lost 2 bases, the J end lost 0 bases, and 7 bases lay between the germline ends. This CDR3 spans 14 amino acids. The authors sequenced TCR beta from blood CD8+ and CD4+ T cells. Roughly 0.45 to 1 ug RNA was reverse transcribed with random hexamers. Multiplex PCR with immunoSEQ amplified the TCR beta CDR3 across 54 Vbeta and 13 Jbeta. Using its own MiXCR run on the immunoSEQ multiplex PCR reads, TCRdb lists one record per CDR3 protein. The sample yields more than 150,000 distinct CDR3 sequences, around 94% seen once.

The gene calls are TRBV30 and TRBJ1-4; D remains ambiguous. This TCR came from a human donor in good health. Specimen: CD4+ T cells from PBMCs. CDR3 nucleotides: TGTGCCTGGAGTCCCCAGGCAACTAATGAAAAACTGTTTTTT. Its protein product is CAWSPQATNEKLFF.